This is a list of T cell receptor beta chains from one sample in a study of blood T cell repertoires in COVID-19. The protocol was immunoSEQ multiplex PCR, while the TCRdb copy is restricted to in-frame clones and leaves out a portion. The table lists approximately 500,000 clones, roughly 89% of them singletons. The sample comprised peripheral blood. The receptors shown here come from a woman aged 50 to 65 with COVID-19, enrolled during active disease. Both conserved end residues are part of each CDR3. D genes are given only for firm matches. Size values are once, few and many counts, or a class for expanded clones, and some rows have none.

>NA|TRBJ2-3|NA|TRBV10-3
CAISESGGDTQYF
TGTGCCATCAGTGAGTCAGGGGGAGATACGCAGTATTTT
>once|TRBJ1-1|NA|TRBV11-2
CASSLGGLHTEAFF
TGTGCCAGCAGCCTCGGGGGATTGCACACTGAAGCTTTCTTT
>once|TRBJ2-1|NA|TRBV19
CASSTLTGSYNEQFF
TGTGCCAGTAGTACGCTAACAGGGAGCTACAATGAGCAGTTCTTC
>NA|TRBJ2-7|NA|TRBV7-9
CASSLSQGYEQYF
TGTGCCAGCAGCTTAAGTCAGGGATACGAGCAGTACTTC
>NA|TRBJ1-1|TRBD1|TRBV12-3/TRBV12-4
CASSSGQDEAFF
TGTGCCAGCAGCAGCGGACAGGATGAAGCTTTCTTT
>NA|TRBJ2-1|NA|TRBV19
CASSNRDNEQFF
TGTGCCAGTAGTAACAGGGACAATGAGCAGTTCTTC
>NA|TRBJ2-7|TRBD1|TRBV18
CASSPGQGEYEQYF
TGTGCCAGCTCACCGGGGCAGGGGGAGTACGAGCAGTACTTC
>NA|TRBJ2-7|NA|TRBV7-9
CASSLRQNSDEQYF
TGTGCCAGCAGCTTAAGACAAAACTCGGACGAGCAGTACTTC
>NA|TRBJ2-3|NA|TRBV10-1
CASSRDTDTQYF
TGCGCCAGCAGCCGGGACACAGATACGCAGTATTTT
>NA|TRBJ1-3|TRBD1|TRBV5-1
CASSTQGYGNTIYF
TGCGCCAGCAGCACACAGGGGTACGGAAACACCATATATTTT
>NA|TRBJ2-3|NA|TRBV4-1
CASSQRRQSDTQYF
TGCGCCAGCAGCCAGAGGCGTCAATCAGATACGCAGTATTTT
>NA|TRBJ2-1|NA|TRBV19
CASTPGGSLGDEQFF
TGTGCCAGCACCCCCGGCGGTTCCTTAGGTGATGAGCAGTTCTTC
>once|TRBJ1-4|TRBD1|TRBV12-5
CASGLEKGAREGKLFF
TGTGCTAGTGGTTTGGAGAAGGGGGCCCGGGAGGGAAAACTGTTTTTT
>few|TRBJ1-1|NA|TRBV19
CASSMTGNTEAFF
TGTGCCAGTAGTATGACAGGGAACACTGAAGCTTTCTTT
>once|TRBJ1-2|NA|TRBV18
CASSPRTQGIYGYTF
TGTGCCAGCTCACCACGAACACAGGGAATCTATGGCTACACCTTC
>NA|TRBJ2-7|NA|TRBV6-5
CASTPQQGTYEQYF
TGTGCCAGCACCCCCCAGCAGGGAACCTACGAGCAGTACTTC
>NA|TRBJ1-2|NA|TRBV24-1
CATRGLSVGSYTF
TGTGCCACCAGGGGACTGAGCGTCGGAAGCTACACCTTC
>NA|TRBJ1-1|NA|TRBV19
CASSIRGGGTEAFF
TGTGCCAGTAGTATAAGGGGAGGGGGGACTGAAGCTTTCTTT
>NA|TRBJ1-1|NA|TRBV29-1
CSVRGDTMNTEAFF
TGCAGCGTTCGGGGGGATACCATGAACACTGAAGCTTTCTTT
>NA|TRBJ1-1|NA|TRBV29-1
CSVGTGNEAFF
TGCAGCGTTGGGACGGGGAATGAAGCTTTCTTT
>NA|TRBJ1-1|NA|TRBV18
CASSWGPGAEAFF
TGTGCCAGCTCATGGGGGCCAGGGGCTGAAGCTTTCTTT
>few|TRBJ2-1|NA|TRBV5-3
CARSCRRGPYNEQFF
TGTGCCAGAAGCTGCCGGAGGGGCCCTTACAATGAGCAGTTCTTC
>NA|TRBJ1-4|NA|TRBV27
CASRRGEKLFF
TGTGCCAGCAGGCGCGGGGAAAAACTGTTTTTT
>NA|TRBJ2-2|NA|TRBV3-1/TRBV3-2
CASSQDLSTGELFF
TGTGCCAGCAGCCAAGATCTGAGCACCGGGGAGCTGTTTTTT
>few|TRBJ1-1|NA|TRBV11-2
CASRTFGRGTEAFF
TGTGCCAGTCGCACTTTTGGAAGGGGCACTGAAGCTTTCTTT
>NA|TRBJ1-2|NA|TRBV19
CASTVGPSTYGYTF
TGTGCCAGTACGGTTGGGCCATCAACATATGGCTACACCTTC
>once|TRBJ2-1|TRBD1|TRBV10-3
CAIRDSTGDNEQFF
TGTGCCATCAGGGACTCGACAGGGGACAATGAGCAGTTCTTC
>NA|TRBJ2-7|NA|TRBV7-9
CASSFGGALAEQYF
TGTGCCAGCAGCTTTGGAGGGGCGCTGGCCGAGCAGTACTTC
>few|TRBJ1-6|TRBD1|TRBV7-7
CASSPDRVGSPLHF
TGTGCCAGCAGCCCCGACAGGGTGGGATCACCCCTCCACTTT
>NA|TRBJ1-2|NA|TRBV9
CASSPQTGYGYTF
TGTGCCAGCAGCCCACAAACAGGGTATGGCTACACCTTC
>NA|TRBJ2-1|NA|TRBV7-3
CASSLIGQGDEQFF
TGTGCCAGCAGCTTAATTGGGCAGGGCGATGAGCAGTTCTTC
>NA|TRBJ1-1|TRBD1|TRBV6-1
CASSEGGTGYKAFF
TGTGCCAGCAGTGAAGGGGGGACAGGATACAAAGCTTTCTTT
>once|TRBJ1-1|NA|TRBV2
CASSPLRGENTEAFF
TGTGCCAGCAGTCCCCTTCGAGGAGAGAACACTGAAGCTTTCTTT
>NA|TRBJ1-2|NA|TRBV25-1
CASSGGSYGYTF
TGTGCCAGCAGTGGCGGAAGTTATGGCTACACCTTC
>few|TRBJ2-7|NA|TRBV27
CASSTIPVYEQYF
TGTGCCAGCAGTACGATACCAGTCTACGAGCAGTACTTC
>NA|TRBJ1-1|NA|TRBV6-5
CATWGVGGNTEAFF
TGTGCCACCTGGGGGGTCGGAGGGAACACTGAAGCTTTCTTT
>NA|TRBJ1-5|NA|TRBV6-2/TRBV6-3
CASSSSDMYSNQPQHF
TGTGCCAGCAGTTCCTCCGACATGTATAGCAATCAGCCCCAGCATTTT
>NA|TRBJ1-2|NA|TRBV27
CASSSRANYGYTF
TGTGCCAGCAGTTCGAGGGCTAACTATGGCTACACCTTC
>NA|TRBJ2-2|NA|TRBV20-1
CSASIYTGELFF
TGCAGTGCTAGTATCTACACCGGGGAGCTGTTTTTT
>NA|TRBJ2-5|NA|TRBV30
CAWSVNLVETQYF
TGTGCCTGGAGTGTAAATTTAGTGGAGACCCAGTACTTC
>NA|TRBJ2-5|TRBD2|TRBV4-1
CASSKTARLAEETQYF
TGCGCCAGCAGCAAGACCGCCAGACTAGCGGAGGAGACCCAGTACTTC
>once|TRBJ2-1|TRBD2|TRBV10-3
CAIRSGTTGNEQFF
TGTGCCATCAGGTCCGGGACTACGGGCAATGAGCAGTTCTTC
>NA|TRBJ1-5|NA|TRBV30
CAWSAGLGNQPQHF
TGTGCCTGGAGTGCTGGGCTGGGCAATCAGCCCCAGCATTTT
>NA|TRBJ1-1|TRBD1|TRBV6-1
CASSDIGQVKAFF
TGTGCCAGCAGTGATATAGGACAGGTAAAAGCTTTCTTT
>NA|TRBJ2-3|NA|TRBV29-1
CSVEAIGTDTQYF
TGCAGCGTTGAAGCCATTGGCACAGATACGCAGTATTTT
>few|TRBJ1-1|TRBD1|TRBV5-4
CASKTGGNTEAFF
TGTGCCAGCAAGACAGGGGGTAACACTGAAGCTTTCTTT
>few|TRBJ1-1|TRBD1|TRBV7-2
CASSRTGGTEAFF
TGTGCCAGCAGCCGTACAGGGGGCACTGAAGCTTTCTTT
>NA|TRBJ2-7|NA|TRBV5-1
CASSLDRNLYEQYF
TGCGCCAGCAGCTTGGACAGGAACCTCTACGAGCAGTACTTC
>NA|TRBJ2-5|NA|TRBV6-5
CASSYEARRDQYF
TGTGCCAGCAGTTACGAAGCGCGTCGGGACCAGTACTTC
>NA|TRBJ1-2|NA|TRBV11-2
CASSRLQGPHFYGYTF
TGTGCCAGCAGCCGATTACAGGGACCACACTTCTATGGCTACACCTTC